Presented here are 26 T cell receptor beta chains from one specimen sequenced in a study of cytomegalovirus exposure and HLA in healthy donors. This PCR relied on a set of 60 Vbeta primers and 13 Jbeta primers. Clones were read by immunoSEQ multiplex PCR, and TCRdb kept only the in-frame ones, dropping some. The data show 210,000 or so clones, about three quarters seen once. Material: PBMCs. The source of these receptors is a boy aged 5-17 years in good health and CMV-seronegative.

This clone turned up a few times. V and J are TRBV10-3 and TRBJ1-5; the D is unclear. V lost 0 bases and J 0 bases, leaving 12 bases between the germline ends. There are 17 residues in the CDR3. Germline V gene sequence: CDR1 ENHRY, CDR2 SYGVKD. The CDR3 sequence: CAISESSADYSNQPQHF. DNA for the CDR3: TGTGCCATCAGTGAGTCCAGCGCGGATTATAGCAATCAGCCCCAGCATTTT.

The genes are TRBV7-3 and TRBJ2-2, with D tentatively TRBD1 (6 bases). Trimming stripped 4 bases from V and 8 bases from J, with 14 bases between. Germline V gene sequence: CDR1 SGHTA, CDR2 FQGTGA. There are 14 residues in the CDR3. The CDR3, as DNA: TGTGCCAGCAGCTCGCAGGGGTTCCGGGGGGAGCTGTTTTTT. Encoded protein: CASSSQGFRGELFF.

This clone has more than one count but fewer than ten. The CDR3: CASRNPTGTGLGYTF. The CDR3 region has the DNA TGTGCCAGCAGAAACCCCACGGGGACAGGGTTAGGCTACACCTTC. V and J are TRBV6-5 and TRBJ1-2, with 9 bases matching TRBD1. Germline lookup yields CDR1 MNHEY and CDR2 SVGAGI. After removal of 6 bases from V and 8 bases from J, the junction contained 13 bases not matched to a gene. This CDR3 comprises 15 residues.

The chain links TRBV4-1 to TRBJ1-3; D is unclear. Trimming shortened V by 0 bases and J by 2 bases, and 23 bases separated the two germline ends. The germline V gene encodes CDR1 MGHRA and CDR2 YSYEKL. This CDR3 comprises 20 residues. The CDR3 nucleotides are TGCGCCAGCAGCCAAGATATGTCAGGATCATTTATGCTGGCTGGAAACACCATATATTTT. Amino acid sequence: CASSQDMSGSFMLAGNTIYF.

With regard to this clone: An end of the junction does not agree with germline; a read error may underlie this. This rearrangement joins TRBV11-3 to TRBJ2-7; TRBD2 matches 8 bases. The CDR3 contains 17 residues. The germline V gene encodes CDR1 SGHNT and CDR2 YENEEA. The CDR3 DNA is TGTGTCAGCAGCCCGCCGACTACGTGGCGGGGGGTAAACGAGCAGTACTTC. This sequence encodes CVSSPPTTWRGVNEQYF.

This chain links TRBV28 with TRBJ2-7; 7 positions agree with TRBD2. Losses at the gene ends were 5 bases for V and 6 bases for J; bases not matched to a gene: 4. This CDR3 contains 12 residues. Germline CDR1 MDHEN, CDR2 SYDVKM. CDR3 DNA: TGTGCCAGCAGTCAAGGGGAGGGCGAGCAGTACTTC. It yields the protein CASSQGEGEQYF.

The chain combines TRBV27 with TRBJ2-7; D might be TRBD2 (6 bases). Germline values: CDR1 MNHEY, CDR2 SMNVEV (reference sequence). CDR3 length: 16 residues. Deletions cut 4 bases from V and 4 bases from J, with 20 bases between. The DNA of the CDR3 is TGTGCCAGCAGTTCCGCCGGTAGAAAGGGGACTTACGAGCAGTACTTC. Translating it yields CASSSAGRKGTYEQYF.

The rearrangement joins TRBV27 to TRBJ1-2; 7 bases agree with TRBD1. The V segment lost 2 bases and the J segment 7 bases; nucleotides outside the gene matches: 4. This CDR3 spans 13 amino acids. Germline V gene sequence: CDR1 MNHEY, CDR2 SMNVEV (reference sequence). The chain's CDR3 is CASSLDHRGGYTF. In DNA, the CDR3 is TGTGCCAGCAGTTTAGATCACAGGGGTGGCTACACCTTC.

This chain connects TRBV7-9 to TRBJ1-4; D is perhaps TRBD1 (6 bases). The CDR3 length is 14 residues. Germline lookup yields CDR1 SEHNR and CDR2 FQNEAQ (reference sequence). V dropped 5 bases and J dropped 5 bases, with 12 bases sitting between them. The chain's CDR3 is CASSARTANEKLFF. CDR3 DNA sequence: TGTGCCAGCAGCGCACGGACAGCCAATGAAAAACTGTTTTTT. The entire variable domain, with the rest obtained from reference TRBV7-9 and TRBJ1-4, is as follows: DTGVSQNPRHKITKRGQNVTFRCDPISEHNRLYWYRQTLGQGPEFLTYFQNEAQLEKSRLLSDRFSAERPKGSFSTLEIQRTEQGDSAMYLCASSARTANEKLFFGSGTQLSVL.

Concerning this clone: Additional DNA sequences in this sample encode the identical CDR3. The chain has TRBV30 and TRBJ2-7; 7 bases are shared with TRBD2. The CDR3 loop spans 14 amino acids. Germline V lookup: CDR1 GTSNPN, CDR2 SVGIG (reference sequence). V lost 2 bases and J lost 3; bases outside the gene matches: 7. The CDR3 DNA reads as TGTGCCTGGAGTTGGTCGGGGGGTATCTACGAGCAGTACTTC. This encodes CAWSWSGGIYEQYF.

The chain combines TRBV7-9 with TRBJ1-1; D is undetermined. CDR1 and CDR2 (germline): SEHNR, FQNEAQ (reference sequence). The germline V and J ends were trimmed by 2 bases and 10 bases, with 14 bases remaining between them. The CDR3 length is 13 residues. DNA of the CDR3: TGTGCCAGCAGCTTAAGCGGGCAGGAGGGAGCTTTCTTT. Its protein is CASSLSGQEGAFF.

This clone was recorded once. The chain joins TRBV5-4 to TRBJ1-2; no reliable D call. CDR3 length: 12 amino acids. Germline loops: CDR1 SGHNT, CDR2 YYREEE (reference sequence). V was cut by 5 bases and J by 8 bases, with 13 bases left in between. CDR3 bases: TGTGCCAGCAGTGAGAGGGTAGACGGCTACACCTTC. It encodes CASSERVDGYTF. Looking up the rest from reference TRBV5-4 and TRBJ1-2 gives the full variable domain: ETGVTQSPTHLIKTRGQQVTLRCSSQSGHNTVSWYQQALGQGPQFIFQYYREEENGRGNFPPRFSGLQFPNYSSELNVNALELDDSALYLCASSERVDGYTFGSGTRLTVV.

The rearrangement joins TRBV5-1 to TRBJ2-1; D gene ambiguous. The CDR3 has 15 amino acids. The V end was cut by 7 bases, the J end by 8 bases, with 22 bases between. From germline, CDR1 is SGHRS and CDR2 YFSETQ. CDR3 coding DNA: TGCGCCAGCTCACGAACCGTCGGAGAACGGGATGAGCAGTTCTTC. Translating gives CASSRTVGERDEQFF.

The chain recombines TRBV10-2 with TRBJ1-2; 8 bases align to TRBD1. The CDR3 is 13 residues long. J was trimmed by 6 bases and V by 6 bases; bases with no gene match: 6. Germline V gene sequence: CDR1 WSHSY, CDR2 SAAADI. The CDR3 bases are TGCGCCAGCAGCCCGGGACAGGTTAATGGCTACACCTTC. It translates to CASSPGQVNGYTF.

The CDR3 DNA follows: TGTGCCAGCAGCTTAGCGTCTGGGGGCGTAGGAAGAGTTGGCTACACCTTC. It codes for CASSLASGGVGRVGYTF. This chain links TRBV11-1 with TRBJ1-2; tentatively, D is TRBD1 (6 bases). This CDR3 is 17 amino acids long. Germline values: CDR1 SGHAT, CDR2 FQDESV (reference sequence). V shed 0 bases and J shed 7 bases, with 21 bases lying between them.

This clone was seen a few times. The chain joins TRBV30 to TRBJ2-3; TRBD2 matches at 8 bases. The germline V gene has CDR1 GTSNPN and CDR2 SVGIG (reference sequence). Germline trimming cut 2 bases from V and 1 base from J; bases unmatched to any gene: 2. The CDR3 is made up of 14 amino acids. Written as DNA, the CDR3 is TGTGCCTGGAGTCAAGCGGGGGGCACAGATACGCAGTATTTT. It codes for CAWSQAGGTDTQYF.

V is TRBV13 and J is TRBJ2-3, with unresolved D. CDR3 size: 13 residues. V lost 6 bases, J lost 4 bases, and 11 bases lay in between. Germline values: CDR1 PRHDT, CDR2 FYEKMQ (reference sequence). The CDR3 here is CASSHLMSDTQYF. Here the CDR3 DNA reads TGTGCCAGCAGTCACTTGATGTCAGATACGCAGTATTTT.

This chain connects TRBV5-6 to TRBJ2-5; D gene ambiguous. The CDR3 runs 14 residues. Per germline, CDR1 SGHDT and CDR2 YYEEEE. V lost 0 bases, J lost 2 bases, and 8 bases lay in between. The chain's CDR3 is CASSLGTVQETQYF. The DNA of the CDR3 is TGTGCCAGCAGCTTGGGAACAGTACAAGAGACCCAGTACTTC.

The rearrangement joins TRBV7-2 to TRBJ2-1, with 8 bases aligning to TRBD2. Germline CDR1 reads SGHTA; CDR2 reads FQGNSA. Trimming cost V 7 bases and J 5 bases; bases outside gene matches: 10. The CDR3 extends over 15 amino acids. The CDR3 bases are TGTGCCAGCACCAAGGGCGGGAGGTTCAACAATGAGCAGTTCTTC. It translates to CASTKGGRFNNEQFF.

The gene calls are TRBV5-1 and TRBJ2-7; D remains unclear. The germline gives CDR1 SGHRS, CDR2 YFSETQ. This CDR3 region has 13 residues. Trimming removed 1 base from V and 3 bases from J, with 8 bases in between. The CDR3 nucleotides are TGCGCCAGCAGCTTGCGCCAGTACTACGAGCAGTACTTC. It specifies CASSLRQYYEQYF.

This rearrangement joins TRBV29-1 to TRBJ2-2, with unresolved D. V was pared by 7 bases and J by 4 bases, with 10 bases between. Germline assignment: CDR1 SQVTM and CDR2 ANQGSEA. The CDR3 runs 12 residues. The CDR3: CSALPGTGELFF. Written as DNA, the CDR3 is TGCAGCGCCCTGCCGGGCACCGGGGAGCTGTTTTTT.

The chain has TRBV11-2 and TRBJ1-1; D is uncertain. Germline CDR1 SGHAT, CDR2 FQNNGV. V was clipped by 1 base and J by 4 bases, with 10 bases between them. The CDR3 extends over 14 amino acids. DNA of the CDR3: TGTGCCAGCAGCTTAGGCCGGTGGTCCACTGAAGCTTTCTTT. Encoded protein: CASSLGRWSTEAFF.

V and J are TRBV11-3 and TRBJ1-4, with D tentatively TRBD1 (6 bases). Trimming cost V 5 bases and J 4 bases, with 11 bases left between them. Germline CDR1 SGHNT, CDR2 YENEEA. CDR3 length: 14 amino acids. This chain's CDR3 is CASSPTGNNEKLFF. CDR3 in DNA: TGTGCCAGCAGCCCGACAGGCAATAATGAAAAACTGTTTTTT.

The chain recombines TRBV5-1 with TRBJ2-5; 9 nucleotides agree with TRBD1. This CDR3 contains 15 residues. Germline CDR1 SGHRS, CDR2 YFSETQ. Unmatched junction bases numbered 6, after V lost 5 bases and J lost 1 base. The CDR3 sequence: CASSPPQGAQETQYF. For the CDR3, the DNA is TGCGCCAGCAGTCCCCCACAGGGGGCCCAAGAGACCCAGTACTTC.

The chain employs TRBV7-6 and TRBJ2-1; no reliable D call. This CDR3 has 12 residues. Germline-derived CDR1 and CDR2 are SGHVS and FNYEAQ. The ends were cut back, 2 bases at V and 8 bases at J, with 7 bases in the middle. The CDR3 DNA reads TGTGCCAGCAGCTTAATTCCCTATGAGCAGTTCTTC. Its protein product is CASSLIPYEQFF.

The chain links TRBV5-4 to TRBJ2-6; no definite D call. V dropped 6 bases and J dropped 0 bases, with 7 bases sitting between them. The CDR3 covers 14 residues. CDR1 and CDR2 (germline): SGHNT, YYREEE (reference sequence). As DNA, the CDR3 is TGTGCCAGCACCGAACACTCTGGGGCCAACGTCCTGACTTTC. This translates into CASTEHSGANVLTF.